Below, 17 T cell receptor beta chains from the same sample are listed, as sequenced in a study of cytomegalovirus exposure and HLA in healthy donors. Here immunoSEQ multiplex PCR was the method, and the copy in TCRdb shows in-frame clones only, minus some. The table includes 200,000 to 250,000 clones, roughly 89% detected once. Sequencing used PBMCs. These receptors originate from a man between 18 and 35 years old in good health and CMV-seronegative.

The chain combines TRBV7-8 with TRBJ1-1, with D unclear. The CDR3 contains 14 residues. From germline, CDR1 is SGHVS and CDR2 FQNEAQ. V lost 5 bases and J 0 bases, leaving 10 bases between the germline ends. The CDR3 protein is CASSTDGMNTEAFF. The CDR3 DNA reads as TGTGCCAGCAGCACCGACGGGATGAACACTGAAGCTTTCTTT.

V gene TRBV11-3 combines with J gene TRBJ1-2; no definite D call. Germline CDR1 reads SGHNT; CDR2 reads YENEEA. Trimming removed 2 bases from V and 8 bases from J, with 15 bases in between. CDR3 length: 14 amino acids. The CDR3 reads CASSLPDGREGYTF. CDR3 in DNA: TGTGCCAGCAGCTTACCCGACGGAAGGGAGGGCTACACCTTC.

This chain links TRBV4-3 with TRBJ2-2, with unresolved D. The germline V gene has CDR1 LGHNA and CDR2 YSLEER. The V gene lost 0 bases and the J gene lost 3 bases, with 11 bases spanning the gap. The CDR3 length is 16 residues. For the CDR3, the DNA is TGCGCCAGCAGCCAAGAAAGGTGGGCCGACACCGGGGAGCTGTTTTTT. The encoded protein is CASSQERWADTGELFF.

The chain joins TRBV15 to TRBJ1-5; D is ambiguous. This CDR3 has 15 residues. The germline V gene encodes CDR1 LNHNV and CDR2 YYDKDF (reference sequence). V was clipped by 1 base and J by 5 bases, with 12 bases between them. This CDR3 is CATSRGREGDQPQHF. Here the CDR3 DNA reads TGTGCCACCAGCAGAGGGAGGGAGGGAGATCAGCCCCAGCATTTT.

The genes are TRBV4-2 and TRBJ2-3, with TRBD2 matching 10 bases. The V segment lost 0 bases and the J segment 5 bases; nucleotides outside the gene matches: 14. Per the germline V gene, CDR1 is LGHNA and CDR2 is YNFKEQ. The CDR3 runs 19 residues. In DNA, the CDR3 is TGTGCCAGCAGCCAAGAAAGGCCGCGAGCGGGAGGGCCTGGAGATACGCAGTATTTT. It codes for CASSQERPRAGGPGDTQYF.

V is TRBV5-1 and J is TRBJ2-4; 10 positions match TRBD2. V shed 4 bases and J 0 bases; nucleotides not matched to a gene: 7. The germline CDR1 and CDR2 sequences are SGHRS and YFSETQ. The CDR3 sequence is 17 residues long. CDR3 nucleotides: TGCGCCAGCAGCCGGACTAGCGGAATCCTAGCCAAAAACATTCAGTACTTC. It codes for CASSRTSGILAKNIQYF.

The chain employs TRBV7-8 and TRBJ2-2; 12 positions agree with TRBD1. CDR3 length: 14 amino acids. J lost 7 bases, V lost 8 bases, and 5 bases had no gene match. Germline V lookup: CDR1 SGHVS, CDR2 FQNEAQ. The CDR3 nucleotides are TGTGCCAGCGTCCGGGACAGGGGGCTCGGGGAGCTGTTTTTT. Protein sequence: CASVRDRGLGELFF. The complete variable domain, with remaining parts taken from reference TRBV7-8 and TRBJ2-2, reads GAGVSQSPRYKVAKRGQDVALRCDPISGHVSLFWYQQALGQGPEFLTYFQNEAQLDKSGLPSDRFFAERPEGSVSTLKIQRTQQEDSAVYLCASVRDRGLGELFFGEGSRLTVL.

This clone was seen just once. The V call is TRBV13, the J call TRBJ2-7; maybe TRBD1 (5 bases). Between the trimmed V and J ends, which lost 2 bases and 0 bases, there was a span of 14 bases. The CDR3 runs to 16 residues. The germline V gene has CDR1 PRHDT and CDR2 FYEKMQ (reference sequence). CDR3 bases: TGTGCCAGCAGCTTAAGGCGACAGAGAAGCTCCTACGAGCAGTACTTC. Protein: CASSLRRQRSSYEQYF.

The J gene is TRBJ2-1, the V gene TRBV4-3, with TRBD2 matching over 9 bases. The germline CDR1 and CDR2 sequences are LGHNA and YSLEER. The CDR3 is 18 amino acids. Germline trimming cut 0 bases from V and 6 bases from J; bases unmatched to any gene: 12. The CDR3 nucleotides read TGCGCCAGCAGCCAAGATTTGGCGGGGGGGTTCCACTTCAATGAGCAGTTCTTC. Protein: CASSQDLAGGFHFNEQFF.

This sequence joins TRBV7-9 and TRBJ2-1; 11 bases line up with TRBD2. The ends lost 5 bases at V and 13 bases at J; junction bases unmatched: 10. CDR1 is SEHNR and CDR2 is FQNEAQ in the germline V gene (reference sequence). The CDR3 runs 14 residues. The CDR3, as DNA: TGTGCCAGCAGCATCACTAGCGGGAGAGGGAAACAGTTCTTC. It encodes CASSITSGRGKQFF.

V and J are TRBV5-4 and TRBJ1-2, with D perhaps TRBD1 (6 bases). Per the germline V gene, CDR1 is SGHNT and CDR2 is YYREEE (reference sequence). Deletions cut 3 bases from V and 0 bases from J, with 12 bases between. The CDR3 has 15 amino acids. CDR3 region: CASSSGTSTNYGYTF. The CDR3 DNA sequence: TGTGCCAGCAGCTCCGGGACATCGACTAACTATGGCTACACCTTC. Full variable domain (outside the CDR3, taken from reference TRBV5-4 and TRBJ1-2): ETGVTQSPTHLIKTRGQQVTLRCSSQSGHNTVSWYQQALGQGPQFIFQYYREEENGRGNFPPRFSGLQFPNYSSELNVNALELDDSALYLCASSSGTSTNYGYTFGSGTRLTVV.

V usage is TRBV9 and J usage is TRBJ2-7; D gene unclear. V was shortened by 0 bases and J by 4 bases, with 17 bases between the two germline ends. Germline V gene data show CDR1 as SGDLS and CDR2 as YYNGEE. This CDR3 has 16 residues. The CDR3 bases are TGTGCCAGCAGCGTAGGAGGTAAGCCCGCGACTTACGAGCAGTACTTC. Protein product: CASSVGGKPATYEQYF.

This clone was recorded only once. This rearrangement joins TRBV5-1 to TRBJ2-3; D may be TRBD1 (5 bases). The CDR3 runs 15 residues. Germline CDR1 and CDR2: SGHRS and YFSETQ. V was shortened by 5 bases and J by 1 base, with 14 bases between the two germline ends. The CDR3: CASRQPGSGTDTQYF. DNA for the CDR3: TGCGCCAGCAGACAACCAGGGTCGGGCACAGATACGCAGTATTTT.

V is TRBV7-2 and J is TRBJ2-1, with 14 bases lining up with TRBD2. The junction had 8 bases not matched to a gene; V was cut back by 6 bases and J by 1 base. Germline CDR1 and CDR2: SGHTA and FQGNSA. The length of the CDR3 is 18 residues. CDR3 sequence reads: CASRYAGLAGGSYNEQFF. For the CDR3, the DNA is TGTGCCAGCAGATACGCCGGACTAGCGGGAGGATCCTACAATGAGCAGTTCTTC. The entire variable domain, with the rest obtained from reference TRBV7-2 and TRBJ2-1, is as follows: GAGVSQSPSNKVTEKGKDVELRCDPISGHTALYWYRQSLGQGLEFLIYFQGNSAPDKSGLPSDRFSAERTGGSVSTLTIQRTQQEDSAVYLCASRYAGLAGGSYNEQFFGPGTRLTVL.

The chain has TRBV6-5 and TRBJ2-7; 7 positions match TRBD1. Germline-derived CDR1 and CDR2 are MNHEY and SVGAGI. The CDR3 consists of 14 residues. The V and J ends lost 7 bases and 2 bases, in that order; junction bases with no gene match: 8. The CDR3 loop is CASNRQGAPYEQYF. Here the CDR3 DNA reads TGTGCCAGCAATCGACAGGGAGCCCCCTACGAGCAGTACTTC.

The V call is TRBV5-1, the J call TRBJ2-5, with D possibly matching TRBD2 (7 bases). The CDR3 covers 13 residues. In germline, CDR1 is SGHRS, CDR2 YFSETQ. V gave up 5 bases and J gave up 2 bases, with 10 bases separating them. In nucleotides, the CDR3 is TGCGCCAGCAGAAGGGGGGGGCAAGAGACCCAGTACTTC. This gives the protein CASRRGGQETQYF.

The chain joins TRBV7-9 to TRBJ2-7; D call uncertain. The CDR3 is 13 amino acids. CDR1 and CDR2 (germline): SEHNR, FQNEAQ (reference sequence). V was trimmed by 1 base and J by 5 bases, leaving 9 bases between them. The DNA of the CDR3 is TGTGCCAGCAGCTTAGGGTTGAGCAACGAGCAGTACTTC. Translated: CASSLGLSNEQYF. Full variable domain (missing parts from reference TRBV7-9 and TRBJ2-7): DTGVSQNPRHKITKRGQNVTFRCDPISEHNRLYWYRQTLGQGPEFLTYFQNEAQLEKSRLLSDRFSAERPKGSFSTLEIQRTEQGDSAMYLCASSLGLSNEQYFGPGTRLTVT.